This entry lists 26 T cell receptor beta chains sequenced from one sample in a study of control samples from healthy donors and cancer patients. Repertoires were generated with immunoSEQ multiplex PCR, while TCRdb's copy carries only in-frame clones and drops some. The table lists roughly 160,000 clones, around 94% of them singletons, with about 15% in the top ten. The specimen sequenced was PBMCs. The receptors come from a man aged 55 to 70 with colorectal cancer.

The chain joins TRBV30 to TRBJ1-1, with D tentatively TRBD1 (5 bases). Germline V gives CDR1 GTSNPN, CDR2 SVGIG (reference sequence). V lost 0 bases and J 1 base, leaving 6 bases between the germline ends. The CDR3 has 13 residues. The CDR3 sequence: CAWSVGGNTEAFF. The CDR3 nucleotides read TGTGCCTGGAGTGTTGGGGGGAACACTGAAGCTTTCTTT.

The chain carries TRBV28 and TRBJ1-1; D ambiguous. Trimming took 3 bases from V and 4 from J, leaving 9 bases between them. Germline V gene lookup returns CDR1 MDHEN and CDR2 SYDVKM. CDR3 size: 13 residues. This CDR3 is CASSFSYRTEAFF. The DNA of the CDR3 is TGTGCCAGCAGTTTCTCGTATCGCACTGAAGCTTTCTTT.

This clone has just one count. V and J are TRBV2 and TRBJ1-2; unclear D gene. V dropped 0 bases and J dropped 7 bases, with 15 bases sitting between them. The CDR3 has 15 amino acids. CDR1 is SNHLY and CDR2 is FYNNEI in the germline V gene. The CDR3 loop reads CASSEAAAFSTGYTF. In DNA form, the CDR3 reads TGTGCCAGCAGTGAAGCGGCAGCTTTTAGTACTGGCTACACCTTC.

The CDR3 spells CASSQGLGGETQYF. The CDR3, as DNA: TGCGCCAGCAGCCAAGGTCTGGGAGGTGAGACCCAGTACTTC. The chain joins TRBV4-3 to TRBJ2-5, with D perhaps TRBD2 (6 bases). The germline CDR1 and CDR2 sequences are LGHNA and YSLEER. This CDR3 comprises 14 residues. Trimming pared 1 base from V and 5 bases from J, leaving 11 bases between.

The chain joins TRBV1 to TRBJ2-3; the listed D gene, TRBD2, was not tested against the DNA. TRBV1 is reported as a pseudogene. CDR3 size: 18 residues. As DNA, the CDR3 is TGCACCAGCAGCCAGGTGACTAGAGGCGGGGGTAGCACAGATACGCAGTATTTT. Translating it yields CTSSQVTRGGGSTDTQYF.

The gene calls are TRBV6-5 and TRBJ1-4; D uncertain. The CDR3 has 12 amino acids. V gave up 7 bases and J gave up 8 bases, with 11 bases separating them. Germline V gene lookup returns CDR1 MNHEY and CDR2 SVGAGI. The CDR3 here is CASKRIGEKLFF. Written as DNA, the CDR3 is TGTGCCAGCAAGAGGATCGGCGAAAAACTGTTTTTT.

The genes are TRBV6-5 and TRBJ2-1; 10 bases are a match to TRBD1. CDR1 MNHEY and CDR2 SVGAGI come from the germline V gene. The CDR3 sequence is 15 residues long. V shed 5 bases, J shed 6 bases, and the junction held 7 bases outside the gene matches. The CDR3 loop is CASSPDRGRANEQFF. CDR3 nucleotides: TGTGCCAGCAGTCCCGACAGGGGGCGCGCCAATGAGCAGTTCTTC.

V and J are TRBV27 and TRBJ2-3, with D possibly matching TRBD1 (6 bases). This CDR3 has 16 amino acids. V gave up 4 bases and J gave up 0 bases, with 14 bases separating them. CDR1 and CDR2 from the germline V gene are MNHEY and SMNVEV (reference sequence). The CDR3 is CASSSDRGVSTDTQYF. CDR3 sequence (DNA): TGTGCCAGCAGTTCGGACAGAGGGGTTAGCACAGATACGCAGTATTTT.

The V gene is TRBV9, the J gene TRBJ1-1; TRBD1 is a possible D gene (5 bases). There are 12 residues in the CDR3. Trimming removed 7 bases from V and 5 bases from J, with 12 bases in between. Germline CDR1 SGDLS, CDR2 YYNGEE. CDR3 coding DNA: TGTGCCAGCCGGCCTGGGGGGACTGAAGCTTTCTTT. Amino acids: CASRPGGTEAFF. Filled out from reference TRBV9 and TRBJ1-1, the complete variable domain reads DSGVTQTPKHLITATGQRVTLRCSPRSGDLSVYWYQQSLDQGLQFLIQYYNGEERAKGNILERFSAQQFPDLHSELNLSSLELGDSALYFCASRPGGTEAFFGQGTRLTVV.

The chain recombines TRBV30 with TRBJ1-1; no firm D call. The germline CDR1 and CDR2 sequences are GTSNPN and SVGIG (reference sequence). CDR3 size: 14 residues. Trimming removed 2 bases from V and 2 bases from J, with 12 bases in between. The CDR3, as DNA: TGTGCCTGGAGTCCAAGACACGGTAACACTGAAGCTTTCTTT. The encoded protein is CAWSPRHGNTEAFF.

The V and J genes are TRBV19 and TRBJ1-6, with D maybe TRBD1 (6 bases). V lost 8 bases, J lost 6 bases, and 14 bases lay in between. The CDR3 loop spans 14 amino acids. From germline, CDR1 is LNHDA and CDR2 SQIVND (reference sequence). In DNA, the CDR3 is TGTGCCAGTTGTACAGGGCTTTTTAATTCACCCCTCCACTTT. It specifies CASCTGLFNSPLHF.

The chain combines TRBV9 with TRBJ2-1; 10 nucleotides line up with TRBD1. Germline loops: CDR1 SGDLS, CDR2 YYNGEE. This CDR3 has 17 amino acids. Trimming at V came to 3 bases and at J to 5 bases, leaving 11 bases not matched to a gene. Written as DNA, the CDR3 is TGTGCCAGCAGCGCGCCGGGACAGGGGACGCTTCACAATGAGCAGTTCTTC. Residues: CASSAPGQGTLHNEQFF.

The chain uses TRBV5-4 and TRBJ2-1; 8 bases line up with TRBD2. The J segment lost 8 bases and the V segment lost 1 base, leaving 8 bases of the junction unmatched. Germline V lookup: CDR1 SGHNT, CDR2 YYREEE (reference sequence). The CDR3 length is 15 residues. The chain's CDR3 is CASSLLSGGVHEQFF. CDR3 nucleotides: TGTGCCAGCAGCTTGCTCAGCGGGGGTGTACATGAGCAGTTCTTC.

The CDR3 is CASSYGAGGTYGYTF. CDR3 DNA sequence: TGTGCCAGCAGTTACGGGGCAGGGGGCACTTATGGCTACACCTTC. The V gene is TRBV6-5, the J gene TRBJ1-2, with 8 bases matching TRBD1. The V and J ends lost 2 bases and 5 bases, in that order; junction bases with no gene match: 7. CDR3 length equals 15 residues. Germline lookup yields CDR1 MNHEY and CDR2 SVGAGI.

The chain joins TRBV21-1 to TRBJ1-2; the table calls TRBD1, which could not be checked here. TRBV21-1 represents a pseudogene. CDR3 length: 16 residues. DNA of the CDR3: TGTGCCAGCAGCAACGGTGGTCCGGGACAGGGGTCTGGCTACACCTTC. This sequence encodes CASSNGGPGQGSGYTF.

The CDR3 protein is CASSLGGDFYEQYF. In nucleotides, the CDR3 is TGTGCCAGCAGCCTCGGGGGGGACTTCTACGAGCAGTACTTC. This chain connects TRBV5-6 to TRBJ2-7, with 8 bases fitting TRBD2. The CDR3 sequence is 14 residues long. Germline V gene data show CDR1 as SGHDT and CDR2 as YYEEEE. V gave up 4 bases and J gave up 3 bases; unmatched junction bases: 6.

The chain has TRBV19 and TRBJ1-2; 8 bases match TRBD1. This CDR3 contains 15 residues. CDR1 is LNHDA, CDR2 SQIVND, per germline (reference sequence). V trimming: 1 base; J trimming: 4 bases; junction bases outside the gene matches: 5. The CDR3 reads CASSIVDRGGYGYTF. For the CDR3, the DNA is TGTGCCAGTAGTATAGTAGACAGGGGCGGCTATGGCTACACCTTC.

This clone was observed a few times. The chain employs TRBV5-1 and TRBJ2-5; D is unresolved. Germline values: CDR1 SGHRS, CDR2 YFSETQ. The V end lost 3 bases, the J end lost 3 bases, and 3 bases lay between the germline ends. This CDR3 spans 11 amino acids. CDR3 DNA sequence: TGCGCCAGCAGCTGGAAAGAGACCCAGTACTTC. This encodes CASSWKETQYF.

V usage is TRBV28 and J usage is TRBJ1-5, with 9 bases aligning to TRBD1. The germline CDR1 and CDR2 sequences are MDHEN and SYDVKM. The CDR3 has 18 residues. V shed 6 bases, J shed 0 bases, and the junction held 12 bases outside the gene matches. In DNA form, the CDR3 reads TGTGCCAGCAGAAGAAGTGGACAGGGGATTATTAGCAATCAGCCCCAGCATTTT. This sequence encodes CASRRSGQGIISNQPQHF. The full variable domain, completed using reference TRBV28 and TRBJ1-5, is DVKVTQSSRYLVKRTGEKVFLECVQDMDHENMFWYRQDPGLGLRLIYFSYDVKMKEKGDIPEGYSVSREKKERFSLILESASTNQTSMYLCASRRSGQGIISNQPQHFGDGTRLSIL.

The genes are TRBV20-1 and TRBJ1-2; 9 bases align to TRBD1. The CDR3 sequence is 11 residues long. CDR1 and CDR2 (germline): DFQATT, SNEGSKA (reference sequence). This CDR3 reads CTGTGNGGYTF. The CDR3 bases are TGCACCGGGACAGGGAATGGTGGCTACACCTTC.

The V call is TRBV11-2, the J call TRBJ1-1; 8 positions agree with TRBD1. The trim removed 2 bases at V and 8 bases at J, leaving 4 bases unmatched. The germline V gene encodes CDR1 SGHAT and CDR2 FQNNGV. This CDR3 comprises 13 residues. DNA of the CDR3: TGTGCCAGCAGCTTAAGCTGGGACAGGGAAGCTTTCTTT. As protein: CASSLSWDREAFF.

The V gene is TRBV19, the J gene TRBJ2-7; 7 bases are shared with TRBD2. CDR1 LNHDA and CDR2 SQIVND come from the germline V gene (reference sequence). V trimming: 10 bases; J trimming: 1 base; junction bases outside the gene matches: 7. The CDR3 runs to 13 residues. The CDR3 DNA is TGTGCCACCCAGATGGGGGGGTCCTACGAGCAGTACTTC. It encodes CATQMGGSYEQYF.

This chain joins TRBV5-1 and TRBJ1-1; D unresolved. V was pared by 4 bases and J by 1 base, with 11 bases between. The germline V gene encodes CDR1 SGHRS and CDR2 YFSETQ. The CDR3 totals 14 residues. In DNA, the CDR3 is TGCGCCAGCAGCCCTCAATCAGAGAACACTGAAGCTTTCTTT. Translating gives CASSPQSENTEAFF.

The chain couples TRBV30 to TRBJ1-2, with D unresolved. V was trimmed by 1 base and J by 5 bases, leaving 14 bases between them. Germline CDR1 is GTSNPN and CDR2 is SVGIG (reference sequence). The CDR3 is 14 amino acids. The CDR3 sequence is CAWSGSTGNYGYTF. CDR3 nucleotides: TGTGCCTGGAGTGGATCGACCGGGAATTATGGCTACACCTTC. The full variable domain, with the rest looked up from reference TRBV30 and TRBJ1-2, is SQTIHQWPATLVQPVGSPLSLECTVEGTSNPNLYWYRQAAGRGLQLLFYSVGIGQISSEVPQNLSASRPQDRQFILSSKKLLLSDSGFYLCAWSGSTGNYGYTFGSGTRLTVV.

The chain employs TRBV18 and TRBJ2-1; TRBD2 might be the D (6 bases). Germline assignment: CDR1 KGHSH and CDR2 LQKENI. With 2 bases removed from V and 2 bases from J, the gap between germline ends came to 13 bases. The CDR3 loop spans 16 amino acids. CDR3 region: CASSPTGTLTYNEQFF. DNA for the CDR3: TGTGCCAGCTCACCAACCGGGACTCTAACCTACAATGAGCAGTTCTTC.

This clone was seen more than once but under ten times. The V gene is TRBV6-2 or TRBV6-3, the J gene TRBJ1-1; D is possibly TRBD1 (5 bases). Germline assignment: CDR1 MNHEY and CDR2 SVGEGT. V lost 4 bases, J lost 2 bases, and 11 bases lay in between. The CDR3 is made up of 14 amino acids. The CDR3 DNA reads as TGTGCCAGCAGTTGGTCGACAGTCAACACTGAAGCTTTCTTT. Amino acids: CASSWSTVNTEAFF.